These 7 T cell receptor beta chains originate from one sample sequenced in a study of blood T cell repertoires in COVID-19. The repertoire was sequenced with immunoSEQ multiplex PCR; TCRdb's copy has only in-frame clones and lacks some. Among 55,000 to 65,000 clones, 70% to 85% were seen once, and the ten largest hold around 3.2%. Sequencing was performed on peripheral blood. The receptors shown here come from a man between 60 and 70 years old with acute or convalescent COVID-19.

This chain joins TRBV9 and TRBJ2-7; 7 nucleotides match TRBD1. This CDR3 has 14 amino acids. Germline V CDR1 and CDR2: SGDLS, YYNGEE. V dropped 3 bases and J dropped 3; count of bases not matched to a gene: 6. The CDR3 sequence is CASSATTGIYEQYF. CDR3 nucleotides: TGTGCCAGCAGCGCCACGACAGGGATCTACGAGCAGTACTTC.

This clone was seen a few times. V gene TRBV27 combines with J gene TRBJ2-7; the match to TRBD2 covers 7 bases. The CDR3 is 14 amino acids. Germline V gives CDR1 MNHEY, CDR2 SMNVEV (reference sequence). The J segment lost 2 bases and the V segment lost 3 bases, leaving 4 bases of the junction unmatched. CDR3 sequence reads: CASSFMGGPYEQYF. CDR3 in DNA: TGTGCCAGCAGTTTTATGGGAGGGCCCTACGAGCAGTACTTC.

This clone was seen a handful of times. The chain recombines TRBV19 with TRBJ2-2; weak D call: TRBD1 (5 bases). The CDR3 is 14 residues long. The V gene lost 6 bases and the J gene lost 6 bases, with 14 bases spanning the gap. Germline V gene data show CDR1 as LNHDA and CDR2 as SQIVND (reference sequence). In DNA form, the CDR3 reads TGTGCCAGTAGCCCTCTAATACAGGCCGGGGAGCTGTTTTTT. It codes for CASSPLIQAGELFF.

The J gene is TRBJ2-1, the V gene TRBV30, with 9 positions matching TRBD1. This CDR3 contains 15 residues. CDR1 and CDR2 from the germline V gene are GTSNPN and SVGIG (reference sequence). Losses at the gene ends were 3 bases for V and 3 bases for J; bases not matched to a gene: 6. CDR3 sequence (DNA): TGTGCCTGGAGCAGCCGGACAGGGGTCTACAATGAGCAGTTCTTC. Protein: CAWSSRTGVYNEQFF.

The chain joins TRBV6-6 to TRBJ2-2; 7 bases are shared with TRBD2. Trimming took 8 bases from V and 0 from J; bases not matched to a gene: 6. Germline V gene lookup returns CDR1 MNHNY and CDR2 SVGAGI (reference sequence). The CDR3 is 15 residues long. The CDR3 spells CASCGSPANTGELFF. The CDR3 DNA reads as TGTGCCAGCTGCGGGAGCCCGGCGAACACCGGGGAGCTGTTTTTT.

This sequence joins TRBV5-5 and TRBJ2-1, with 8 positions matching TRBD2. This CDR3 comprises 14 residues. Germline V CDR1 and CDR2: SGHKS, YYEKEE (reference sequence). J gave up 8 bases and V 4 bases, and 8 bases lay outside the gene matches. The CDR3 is CASSPPGLEDEQFF. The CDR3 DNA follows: TGTGCCAGCAGCCCTCCGGGACTAGAGGATGAGCAGTTCTTC.

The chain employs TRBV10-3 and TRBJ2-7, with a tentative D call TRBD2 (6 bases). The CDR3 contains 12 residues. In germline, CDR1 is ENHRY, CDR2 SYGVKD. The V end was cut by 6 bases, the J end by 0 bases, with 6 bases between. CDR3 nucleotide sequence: TGTGCCATCAGGGGGGGCTCCTACGAGCAGTACTTC. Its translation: CAIRGGSYEQYF.